A selection of T cell receptor beta chains follows, all from one sample in a study of cytomegalovirus exposure and HLA in healthy donors. TCRdb keeps only in-frame clones here, not all; method: immunoSEQ multiplex PCR. This sample carries 100,000 to 150,000 clones, approximately 80% of them seen once, and the ten largest clones take 1%. Material for sequencing was PBMCs. The receptors stem from a man between 40 and 49 years old in good health and CMV-seronegative. The CDR3 runs from the conserved cysteine through the conserved F or W. Fields, in order: J gene, V gene, clone size, D gene, CDR3 DNA, CDR3 protein. D genes are given only for firm matches. Clone size is stated in some rows and not others, as once, few, many or a class when expanded.

>TRBJ1-2|TRBV19|-|TRBD1
TGTGCCAGTAGTAGGGTACAGGGGGATGGCTACACCTTC
CASSRVQGDGYTF
>TRBJ2-7|TRBV4-2|once|TRBD2
TGTGCCAGCAGCCAAGATTCACCCGGGACTAGCGGGAGGTACTACGAGCAGTACTTC
CASSQDSPGTSGRYYEQYF
>TRBJ1-5|TRBV6-5|-|-
TGTGCCAGCAGCCGAGGGACAACTAGCAATCAGCCCCAGCATTTT
CASSRGTTSNQPQHF
>TRBJ2-5|TRBV5-4|-|-
TGTGCCAGCAGCAAAACCGACGGGGAGACCCAGTACTTC
CASSKTDGETQYF
>TRBJ1-1|TRBV27|-|TRBD1
TGTGCCAGCAGTTTGGACAGGGACACTGAAGCTTTCTTT
CASSLDRDTEAFF
>TRBJ1-6|TRBV2|-|TRBD1
TGTGCCAACTCGGACAGGGAAAATTCACCCCTCCACTTT
CANSDRENSPLHF
>TRBJ1-6|TRBV4-1|-|-
TGCGCCAGCAGCCAAGATGGTGCCGGGAGGAATTCCCCCCTCCACTTT
CASSQDGAGRNSPLHF
>TRBJ2-4|TRBV6-1|-|TRBD1
TGTGCCAGCAGTGCCGCCGGGACAGGGGGCATCAACATTCAGTACTTC
CASSAAGTGGINIQYF
>TRBJ1-5|TRBV28|-|TRBD1
TGTGCCAGCAGTTCGGCGCAGGGGGCTAGGGGCAATCAGCCCCAGCATTTT
CASSSAQGARGNQPQHF
>TRBJ2-7|TRBV15|-|-
TGTGCCACCAGCAGAGATCTCTACGAGCAGTACTTC
CATSRDLYEQYF
>TRBJ2-3|TRBV18|-|-
TGTGCCAGCTCAATACTAGGTTACTCCACAGATACGCAGTATTTT
CASSILGYSTDTQYF
>TRBJ2-5|TRBV6-6|-|TRBD1
TGTGCCCGCAGAGCCGGGACAGGGGGAGAGACCCAGTACTTC
CARRAGTGGETQYF
>TRBJ1-2|TRBV2|-|-
TGTGCCAGCAGCGAAAGTGGCTGGAGCGGCTACACCTTC
CASSESGWSGYTF
>TRBJ2-5|TRBV29-1|-|-
TGCAGTACTTGGATCCTGGCGGGATGGGAGGCCCAGTACTTC
CSTWILAGWEAQYF
>TRBJ1-1|TRBV18|-|-
TGTGCCAGCTCACCAAACAGCCTGAACACTGAAGCTTTCTTT
CASSPNSLNTEAFF